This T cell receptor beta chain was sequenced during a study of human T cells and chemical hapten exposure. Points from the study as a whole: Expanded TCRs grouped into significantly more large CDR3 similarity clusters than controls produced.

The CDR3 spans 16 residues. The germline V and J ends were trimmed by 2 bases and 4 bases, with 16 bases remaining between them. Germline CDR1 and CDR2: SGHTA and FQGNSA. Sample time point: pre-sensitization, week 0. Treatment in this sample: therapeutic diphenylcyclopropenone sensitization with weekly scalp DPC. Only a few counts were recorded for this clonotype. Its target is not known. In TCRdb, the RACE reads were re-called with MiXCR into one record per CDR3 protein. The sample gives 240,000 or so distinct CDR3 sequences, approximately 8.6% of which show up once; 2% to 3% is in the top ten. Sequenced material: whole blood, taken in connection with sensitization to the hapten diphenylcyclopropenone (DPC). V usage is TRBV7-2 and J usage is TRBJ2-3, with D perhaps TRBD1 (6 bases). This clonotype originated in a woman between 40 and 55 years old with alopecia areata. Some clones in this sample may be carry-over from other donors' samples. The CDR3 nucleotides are TGTGCCAGCAGCTTAAATTCAGGGGTGTCGGCAGATACGCAGTATTTT. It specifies CASSLNSGVSADTQYF.